This is a list of T cell receptor beta chains from one sample in a study of blood T cells in healthy people across ages. TCRdb re-called the 5' RACE reads with MiXCR, one entry per CDR3 protein. The profile shows around 800,000 distinct CDR3 sequences, about 48% of them singletons. Sequenced input: blood. These receptors were obtained from a man at least 80 years old in good health. Both conserved end residues are trimmed from each CDR3. Clone size appears in some rows only: once, few, many, or a class for an expanded clone.

clone_size v_call cdr3_aa
. TRBV7-6 ASSYAGGFPSSYNEQF
. TRBV18 ASSPRANEQF
few TRBV7-9 ASSPPGEPYGYT
many TRBV20-1 SAALRDRPTEAF
. TRBV24-1 ATSESGLAGAHQETQY
. TRBV9 ASSVVQPVHRYAY
. TRBV6-5 ASLQQGDDYGYT
. TRBV5-1 ASSLRLAGGLSTDTQY
. TRBV20-1 SARAGEGSNQPQH
. TRBV2 ASTERLSYEQY
. TRBV29-1 SVAGQAPYGYT
. TRBV27 ASTPDRGLGDYT
. TRBV7-3 ASSPTGRGGSYEQY
few TRBV7-2 ASTRRGLYEQY
few TRBV6-1 ASTPESRHRYAY
. TRBV6-5 ASKLRLLGGYT
. TRBV6-2/TRBV6-3 ASSLTGVYTGELF
. TRBV3-1 ASSQDGGQF
. TRBV15 ATSRSTAQGINEQY
. TRBV20-1 SARDMDRSNYGYT
. TRBV28 ASSSTGNPGANVLT
. TRBV20-1 SASPPGRGSKNIQY
few TRBV5-1 ASSLDGALQAEQF
. TRBV5-1 ASSPRSGRAFEQY
few TRBV6-5 ASSYSGSTYEQY
. TRBV12-3/TRBV12-4 ASRGFLMNTEAF
. TRBV5-1 ASSLGQGFETQY
. TRBV7-9 ASSLVPQGYGYT
many TRBV4-2 ASSQEARTSGNLNRAADTQY